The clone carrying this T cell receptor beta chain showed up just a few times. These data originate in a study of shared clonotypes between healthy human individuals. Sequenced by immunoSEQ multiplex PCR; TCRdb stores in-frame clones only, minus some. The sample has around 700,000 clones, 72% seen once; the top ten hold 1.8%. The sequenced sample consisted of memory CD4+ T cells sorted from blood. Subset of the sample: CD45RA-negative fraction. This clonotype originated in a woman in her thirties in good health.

Written as DNA, the CDR3 is TGTGCCAGCAGTGAATCCTGGGGGAACACCGGGGAGCTGTTTTTT. It is translated as CASSESWGNTGELFF. The V call is TRBV6-1, the J call TRBJ2-2; D unclear. Looked up from germline, CDR1 is MNHNS and CDR2 is SASEGT. V lost 2 bases and J 1 base, leaving 8 bases between the germline ends. The CDR3 has 15 residues.